This T cell receptor beta chain was identified during a study of cytomegalovirus exposure and HLA in healthy donors. Across the study: Researchers previously reported finding roughly 120 million unique TCR beta sequences from roughly 200 million T cells. Study results and limitations: Common viral pathogens seemed to be connected with several of the most significant clusters, according to a later analysis. According to an earlier analysis, most TCR beta V segments yielded productive rearrangements about 87% or about 30% of the time.

Of note for this clone: The antigen remains undetermined.

V shed 5 bases and J shed 3 bases, with 14 bases lying between them. The CDR3 consists of 15 residues. The germline V gene has CDR1 SNHLY and CDR2 FYNNEI. Researchers ran the PCR with 60 Vbeta and 13 Jbeta primers. The table came from immunoSEQ multiplex PCR; TCRdb's copy has only in-frame clones and leaves some out. Altogether 150,000 to 200,000 clones are present, roughly 74% being singletons, with the ten largest covering 10% to 12%. The V gene is TRBV2, the J gene TRBJ1-5; D gene ambiguous. This TCR was recovered from a man between 18 and 29 years old in good health and CMV-seropositive. The specimen sequenced was PBMCs. The chain's CDR3 is CASSQGRFDNQPQHF. Here the CDR3 DNA reads TGTGCCAGCAGTCAAGGGAGGTTTGACAATCAGCCCCAGCATTTT.